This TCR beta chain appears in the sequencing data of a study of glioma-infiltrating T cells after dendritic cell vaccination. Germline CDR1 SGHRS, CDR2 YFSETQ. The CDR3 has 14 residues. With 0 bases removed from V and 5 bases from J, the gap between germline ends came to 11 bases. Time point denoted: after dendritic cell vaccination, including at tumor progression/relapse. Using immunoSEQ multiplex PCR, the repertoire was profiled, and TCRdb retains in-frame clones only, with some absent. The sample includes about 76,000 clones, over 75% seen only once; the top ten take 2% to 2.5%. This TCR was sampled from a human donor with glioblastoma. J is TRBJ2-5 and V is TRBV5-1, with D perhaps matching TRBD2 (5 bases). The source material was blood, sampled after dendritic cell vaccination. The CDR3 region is CASSLGSVGETQYF. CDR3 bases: TGCGCCAGCAGCTTGGGTAGCGTTGGGGAGACCCAGTACTTC. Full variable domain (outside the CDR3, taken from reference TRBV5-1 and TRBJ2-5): KAGVTQTPRYLIKTRGQQVTLSCSPISGHRSVSWYQQTPGQGLQFLFEYFSETQRNKGNFPGRFSGRQFSNSRSEMNVSTLELGDSALYLCASSLGSVGETQYFGPGTRLLVL.